This T cell receptor beta chain is from a study of blood T cells in healthy people across ages. Germline loops: CDR1 SNHLY, CDR2 FYNNEI. V lost 0 bases, J lost 0 bases, and 10 bases lay in between. The CDR3 totals 16 residues. Each sample used at least 6 million PBMCs. Findings and limits, study-wide: Those diversity estimates obtained from one million T cells were thought to be underestimates. The study found more naive CD4+ cells and higher diversity in long-lived than aged donors.

Sample-barcoded 5' priming and a J-beta primer mix drove a second PCR of 7 to 11 cycles. At least 2.5 million CDR3-containing paired-end reads were obtained per sample. TCRdb recomputed calls from the 5' RACE reads with MiXCR, one row per CDR3 protein. The data show around 1,500,000 distinct CDR3 sequences, with approximately 28% seen just once and roughly 8.2% held by the top ten. This clonotype was detected only a few times. Its antigen remains unknown. The clonotype was recovered from a woman in her 30s in good health. This rearrangement joins TRBV2 to TRBJ2-3; D unresolved. The sample comprised blood. In DNA form, the CDR3 reads TGTGCCAGCAGTGAAGCCCCCGGGCCTAGCACAGATACGCAGTATTTT. Translated: CASSEAPGPSTDTQYF.